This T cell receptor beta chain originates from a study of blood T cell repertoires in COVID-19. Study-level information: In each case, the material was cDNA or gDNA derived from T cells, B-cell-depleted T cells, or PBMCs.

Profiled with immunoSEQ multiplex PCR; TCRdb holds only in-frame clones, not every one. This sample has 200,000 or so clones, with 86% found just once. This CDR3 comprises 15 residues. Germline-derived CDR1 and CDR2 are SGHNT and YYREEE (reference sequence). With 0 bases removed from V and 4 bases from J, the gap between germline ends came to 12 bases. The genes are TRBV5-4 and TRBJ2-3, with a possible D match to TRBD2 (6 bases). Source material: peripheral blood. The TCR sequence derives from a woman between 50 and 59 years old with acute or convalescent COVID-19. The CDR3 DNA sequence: TGTGCCAGCAGCTTGGGGGGGGTGAGCGCAGATACGCAGTATTTT. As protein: CASSLGGVSADTQYF.